Listed here is a single T cell receptor (beta chain). Every donor was a Caucasian adult from Nashville, Tennessee. The data originate from a study of shared clonotypes between healthy human individuals. Overall study context: A donor's plate count was three for CD4 naive and three for CD4 memory; CD8 naive had two and CD8 memory one.

Sequencing was performed with immunoSEQ multiplex PCR; in TCRdb, only in-frame clones are kept and a portion is missing. The sample yields hundreds of thousands of clones, more than 95% seen once. The CDR3 length is 14 residues. The germline CDR1 and CDR2 sequences are SGHDT and YYEEEE. V usage is TRBV5-6 and J usage is TRBJ2-5; D not resolved. The DNA end favors TRBJ2-7, so the J call may be wrong. What was sequenced was naive CD4+ T cells sorted from blood. Specified subset: CD45RA+ positively selected. The sequence was obtained from a woman between 25 and 40 years old in good health. The CDR3 nucleotides are TGTGCCAGCAGCTTTTGGTTCAGGCGGTACGAGCAGTACTTC. Amino acids: CASSFWFRRYEQYF.